The 20 T cell receptor beta chains given below trace back to one sample, sequenced in a study of OX40 agonist ivuxolimab in advanced cancers. Generated by immunoSEQ multiplex PCR, the TCRdb table keeps only in-frame clones and is missing some. The data show 70,000 to 85,000 clones, 94% seen once. Sequences were derived from CD4+ or CD8+ T cells sorted from blood, sampled in a trial of the OX40 agonist ivuxolimab. The receptor set was obtained from an adult with an advanced solid tumor such as melanoma, head and neck, liver or kidney cancer.

The chain combines TRBV4-3 with TRBJ1-3, with D maybe TRBD1 (5 bases). Per the germline V gene, CDR1 is LGHNA and CDR2 is YSLEER. Between the trimmed V and J ends, which lost 1 base and 0 bases, there was a span of 10 bases. The CDR3 has 16 residues. The CDR3: CASSQGGLSSGNTIYF. The CDR3 nucleotides read TGCGCCAGCAGCCAAGGGGGCCTTAGCTCTGGAAACACCATATATTTT.

The genes are TRBV4-1 and TRBJ2-1, with 7 bases matching TRBD1. Looked up from germline, CDR1 is MGHRA and CDR2 is YSYEKL. The CDR3 spans 16 residues. J was trimmed by 4 bases and V by 3 bases; bases with no gene match: 9. In DNA form, the CDR3 reads TGCGCCAGCAGCCACACACAGGGGCGGTCTTACAATGAGCAGTTCTTC. Its translation is CASSHTQGRSYNEQFF.

The genes are TRBV5-8 and TRBJ2-1; 9 bases map to TRBD2. V was clipped by 0 bases and J by 0 bases; unmatched bases: 10. The CDR3 has 19 amino acids. Germline V lookup: CDR1 SGHTS, CDR2 YDEGEE. The CDR3 is CASSLGLAEGTSSYNEQFF. Here the CDR3 DNA reads TGTGCCAGCAGCTTGGGACTAGCGGAGGGGACAAGCTCCTACAATGAGCAGTTCTTC.

V gene TRBV7-8 combines with J gene TRBJ1-2; no clear D gene. V was clipped by 0 bases and J by 4 bases, with 12 bases between them. Germline V CDR1 and CDR2: SGHVS, FQNEAQ. The CDR3 runs to 15 residues. CDR3 residues: CASSLALGSSYGYTF. DNA of the CDR3: TGTGCCAGCAGCTTAGCGCTAGGCAGCTCCTATGGCTACACCTTC.

The chain has TRBV6-1 and TRBJ1-1, with TRBD1 matching 7 bases. Germline V CDR1 and CDR2: MNHNS, SASEGT. Trimming took 4 bases from V and 3 from J; bases not matched to a gene: 2. This CDR3 has 13 amino acids. DNA for the CDR3: TGTGCCAGCAGTGGAGGGGGCTACACTGAAGCTTTCTTT. Translating it yields CASSGGGYTEAFF.

This clone appeared once. As the CDR3 is not closed by the conserved phenylalanine or tryptophan, this likely results from a read error. The identical CDR3 is also encoded by other nucleotide sequences in the sample. The rearrangement uses TRBV6-1 and TRBJ1-5; no clear D. The germline V and J ends were trimmed by 10 bases and 4 bases, with 11 bases remaining between them. This CDR3 has 12 amino acids. Per the germline V gene, CDR1 is MNHNS and CDR2 is SASEGT. Here the CDR3 DNA reads TGTGCCACTAGGGCTTGGAATCAGCCCCAGCATCTT. Translated: CATRAWNQPQHL.

This clone was detected once. V is TRBV4-2 and J is TRBJ2-2, with TRBD2 matching over 12 bases. In germline, CDR1 is LGHNA, CDR2 YNFKEQ. The CDR3 length is 18 residues. Losses at the gene ends were 1 base for V and 6 bases for J; bases not matched to a gene: 9. This CDR3 reads CASSQARLAGGPAGELFF. CDR3 bases: TGTGCCAGCAGCCAAGCGCGGCTAGCGGGAGGGCCGGCCGGGGAGCTGTTTTTT.

V gene TRBV9 combines with J gene TRBJ2-6; D might be TRBD1 (6 bases). The CDR3 extends over 17 amino acids. The V gene lost 3 bases and the J gene lost 2 bases, with 15 bases spanning the gap. CDR1 is SGDLS and CDR2 is YYNGEE in the germline V gene. In nucleotides, the CDR3 is TGTGCCAGCAGCGGCTACCCTCGGACAGCTGGGGCCAACGTCCTGACTTTC. This sequence encodes CASSGYPRTAGANVLTF.

The J gene is TRBJ2-5, the V gene TRBV11-3; D tentatively fits TRBD1 or TRBD2 (5 bases each). Near its end, the DNA agrees better with TRBJ2-7, so the J call may be wrong. The CDR3 extends over 13 amino acids. Germline V lookup: CDR1 SGHNT, CDR2 YENEEA. As DNA, the CDR3 is TGTGCCAGCAGCTGGGACCCATCCTACGAGCAGTACTTC. This gives the protein CASSWDPSYEQYF.

The rearrangement links TRBV13 to TRBJ2-7; D gene uncertain. The CDR3 contains 14 residues. The V end was cut by 1 base, the J end by 3 bases, with 10 bases between. Germline V gene sequence: CDR1 PRHDT, CDR2 FYEKMQ (reference sequence). DNA for the CDR3: TGTGCCAGCAGCTTAGTTGGAGATCTCTACGAGCAGTACTTC. It is translated as CASSLVGDLYEQYF.

The chain combines TRBV10-1 with TRBJ2-5, with unresolved D. CDR3 length: 9 residues. Germline lookup yields CDR1 WNHNN and CDR2 SYGVQD (reference sequence). Trimming removed 7 bases at V and 4 bases at J, with 1 base between. CDR3 in DNA: TGCGCCAGCACAGAGACCCAGTACTTC. Protein: CASTETQYF.

The rearrangement joins TRBV4-3 to TRBJ1-1; weak D call: TRBD1 (5 bases). V lost 1 base and J lost 4, with 13 bases in between. Germline lookup yields CDR1 LGHNA and CDR2 YSLEER. CDR3 length equals 15 residues. The CDR3 nucleotides are TGCGCCAGCAGCCAAGTTATGGGGGTTACCACTGAAGCTTTCTTT. The encoded protein is CASSQVMGVTTEAFF.

The rearrangement links TRBV28 to TRBJ2-5; possibly TRBD1 for D (6 bases). Near its end, the DNA agrees better with TRBJ2-7, so the J call may be wrong. The CDR3 extends over 16 amino acids. Germline CDR1 and CDR2: MDHEN and SYDVKM. Here the CDR3 reads CASSFPAQGQGYEQYF. The CDR3 region has the DNA TGTGCCAGCAGTTTCCCAGCACAGGGTCAAGGGTACGAGCAGTACTTC.

The V gene is TRBV4-3, the J gene TRBJ2-7; the match to TRBD2 covers 7 bases. This CDR3 region has 17 residues. CDR1 is LGHNA and CDR2 is YSLEER in the germline V gene. The J segment lost 5 bases and the V segment lost 4 bases, leaving 17 bases of the junction unmatched. The CDR3 protein is CASSPGVAGPLHHEQYF. The DNA of the CDR3 is TGCGCCAGCAGCCCCGGTGTAGCGGGCCCCCTTCACCACGAGCAGTACTTC.

In nucleotides, the CDR3 is TGTGCCAGCACCCCGTTGTCCGGACAGGGCTACGAGCAGTACTTC. Protein sequence: CASTPLSGQGYEQYF. The chain uses TRBV6-6 and TRBJ2-7; the match to TRBD1 covers 8 bases. CDR3 length: 15 amino acids. Germline values: CDR1 MNHNY, CDR2 SVGAGI (reference sequence). The junction had 11 bases not matched to a gene; V was cut back by 7 bases and J by 3 bases.

The CDR3 sequence: CASRPGPYSNQPQHF. The CDR3 bases are TGTGCCAGTAGACCAGGCCCTTATAGCAATCAGCCCCAGCATTTT. The chain links TRBV19 to TRBJ1-5, with D unclear. The CDR3 has 15 residues. The germline V gene encodes CDR1 LNHDA and CDR2 SQIVND (reference sequence). The germline V and J ends were trimmed by 6 bases and 0 bases, with 12 bases remaining between them.

Only one count was recorded for this clone. The chain joins TRBV4-1 to TRBJ2-5; no clear D. V dropped 10 bases and J dropped 0 bases, with 21 bases sitting between them. CDR1 is MGHRA, CDR2 YSYEKL, per germline. The CDR3 totals 16 residues. The CDR3 DNA sequence: TGCGCCAAACGTACCCCGGCGGTGGGGTACCAAGAGACCCAGTACTTC. Encoded protein: CAKRTPAVGYQETQYF.

In its sample, this clone was seen once. The same CDR3 can be traced to other DNA sequences in this sample. This chain uses TRBV11-3 with TRBJ2-7, with D unclear. The CDR3 is made up of 12 amino acids. The germline V and J ends were trimmed by 0 bases and 0 bases, with 0 bases remaining between them. The germline V gene has CDR1 SGHNT and CDR2 YENEEA. CDR3 sequence: CASSLDSYEQYF. Here the CDR3 DNA reads TGTGCCAGCAGCTTAGACTCCTACGAGCAGTACTTC.

The chain is built from TRBV27 and TRBJ2-7; a possible D gene is TRBD1 (5 bases). The CDR3 contains 13 residues. Germline loops: CDR1 MNHEY, CDR2 SMNVEV (reference sequence). V lost 5 bases and J 2 bases, leaving 10 bases between the germline ends. The CDR3 nucleotides read TGTGCCAGCAGTAGGGGCTGGACCTACGAGCAGTACTTC. It yields the protein CASSRGWTYEQYF.

In this sample, this clone turned up a few times. The chain is built from TRBV19 and TRBJ1-1, with D unclear. CDR1 and CDR2 from the germline V gene are LNHDA and SQIVND (reference sequence). V was trimmed by 8 bases and J by 7 bases, leaving 14 bases between them. There are 12 residues in the CDR3. Here the CDR3 DNA reads TGTGCCAGTTCTACCGGGCACCTTGAAGCTTTCTTT. Protein product: CASSTGHLEAFF.